This T cell receptor (beta chain) was recovered during a study of siplizumab effects on memory and regulatory T cells. This clone was counted only a few times. Its antigen is still unknown. Findings of the study overall: Naive T cells were seen as more diverse than memory cells and as major alloresponse contributors. Alloreactive CD4+ clones that could be mapped were on average 68.8% Treg-derived with siplizumab, against 25% to 30% in controls. Sequences below about 10^-5 frequency were poorly captured. As a result, only a minor fraction of alloreactive clones mapped to unstimulated subsets.

V lost 11 bases, J lost 7 bases, and 5 bases stayed unmatched. The CDR3 consists of 12 residues. CDR1 is SGHTA and CDR2 is FQGNSA in the germline V gene. For every sample, about 10^5 TCR templates were assayed. Clones were sequenced by immunoSEQ multiplex PCR, and TCRdb holds only the in-frame ones, with some missing. The sample has 100,000 to 120,000 clones; more than 90% are singletons. V usage is TRBV7-2 and J usage is TRBJ2-1; 10 bases agree with TRBD2. Sequenced input: CD4+ T cells sorted from blood. The receptor comes from a human donor in good health. CDR3 sequence: CASAGGRNEQFF. Written as DNA, the CDR3 is TGTGCCTCAGCGGGGGGGAGGAATGAGCAGTTCTTC.